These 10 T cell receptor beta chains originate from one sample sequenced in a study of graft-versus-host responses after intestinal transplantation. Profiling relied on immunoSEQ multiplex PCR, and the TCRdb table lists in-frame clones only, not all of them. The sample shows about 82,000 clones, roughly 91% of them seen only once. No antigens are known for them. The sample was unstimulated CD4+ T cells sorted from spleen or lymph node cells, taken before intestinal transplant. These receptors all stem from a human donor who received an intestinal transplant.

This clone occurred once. The CDR3 region is CATSPPLDRAEQYF. In nucleotides, the CDR3 is TGTGCCACCAGCCCCCCGCTGGACAGGGCCGAGCAGTACTTC. J is TRBJ2-7 and V is TRBV15, with 8 bases aligning to TRBD1. The CDR3 extends over 14 amino acids. V trimming: 5 bases; J trimming: 6 bases; junction bases outside the gene matches: 9. Germline V gene lookup returns CDR1 LNHNV and CDR2 YYDKDF (reference sequence).

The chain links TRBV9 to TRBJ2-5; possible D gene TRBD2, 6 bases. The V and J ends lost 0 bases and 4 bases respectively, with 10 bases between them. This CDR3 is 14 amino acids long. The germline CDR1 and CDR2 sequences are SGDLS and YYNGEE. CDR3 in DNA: TGTGCCAGCAGCGTAGGGCCCGGGGGAGAGACCCAGTACTTC. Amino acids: CASSVGPGGETQYF.

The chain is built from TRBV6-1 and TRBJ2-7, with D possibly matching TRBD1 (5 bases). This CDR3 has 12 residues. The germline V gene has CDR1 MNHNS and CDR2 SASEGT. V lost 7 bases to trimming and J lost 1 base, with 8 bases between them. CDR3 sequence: CASTRDSYEQYF. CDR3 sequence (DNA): TGTGCCAGCACCAGGGATTCCTACGAGCAGTACTTC.

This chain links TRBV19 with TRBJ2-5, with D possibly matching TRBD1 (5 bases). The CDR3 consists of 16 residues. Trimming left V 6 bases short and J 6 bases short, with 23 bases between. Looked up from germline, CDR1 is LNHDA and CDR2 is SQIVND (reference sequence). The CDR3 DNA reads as TGTGCCAGTAGCCCCGATTTGGTGGGGCAAGCCCAGACCCAGTACTTC. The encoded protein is CASSPDLVGQAQTQYF.

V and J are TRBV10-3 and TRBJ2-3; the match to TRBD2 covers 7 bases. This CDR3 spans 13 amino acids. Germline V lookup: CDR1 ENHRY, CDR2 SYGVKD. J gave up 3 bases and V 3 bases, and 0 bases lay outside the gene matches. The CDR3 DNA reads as TGTGCCATCAGTGACGGGGGGACAGATACGCAGTATTTT. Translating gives CAISDGGTDTQYF.

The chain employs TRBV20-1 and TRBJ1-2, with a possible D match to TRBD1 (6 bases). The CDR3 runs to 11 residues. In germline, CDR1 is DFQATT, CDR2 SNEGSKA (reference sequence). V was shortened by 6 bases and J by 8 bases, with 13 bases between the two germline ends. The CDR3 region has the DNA TGCAGTGCCCTGGGGGGGGGCGGCTACACCTTC. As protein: CSALGGGGYTF.

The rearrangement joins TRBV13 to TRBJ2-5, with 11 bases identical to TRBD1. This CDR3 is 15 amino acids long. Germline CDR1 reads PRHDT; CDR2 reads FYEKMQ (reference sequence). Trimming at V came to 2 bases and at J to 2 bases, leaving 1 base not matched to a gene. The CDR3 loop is CASSLRDRGQETQYF. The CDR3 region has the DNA TGTGCCAGCAGCTTACGGGACAGGGGGCAAGAGACCCAGTACTTC.

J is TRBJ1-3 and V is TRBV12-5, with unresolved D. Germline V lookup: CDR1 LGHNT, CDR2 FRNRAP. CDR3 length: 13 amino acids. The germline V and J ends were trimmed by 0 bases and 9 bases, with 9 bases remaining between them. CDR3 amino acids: CASGLVDGITIYF. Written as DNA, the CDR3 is TGTGCTAGTGGTTTGGTAGACGGGATCACCATATATTTT.

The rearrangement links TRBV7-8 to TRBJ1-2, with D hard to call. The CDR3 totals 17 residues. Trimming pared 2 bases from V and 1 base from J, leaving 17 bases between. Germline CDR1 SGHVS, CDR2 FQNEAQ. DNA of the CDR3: TGTGCCAGCAGCTTACAGCCGGGAATCAAAATTAACTATGGCTACACCTTC. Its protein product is CASSLQPGIKINYGYTF.

The CDR3 spells CASSPDRVGGYTF. The CDR3 nucleotides are TGTGCCAGCTCGCCAGACAGGGTTGGTGGCTACACCTTC. The chain employs TRBV18 and TRBJ1-2; 7 bases line up with TRBD1. V was clipped by 6 bases and J by 7 bases; unmatched bases: 8. CDR1 KGHSH and CDR2 LQKENI come from the germline V gene. The CDR3 loop spans 13 amino acids.